The 16 T cell receptor beta chains in this list originate from one sample, sequenced in a study of a mutant IDH1 vaccine in newly diagnosed glioma. Time point denoted: week 47, end of study. All doses held 300 ug of mutant IDH1 20-mer peptide, with topical imiquimod. TCRdb's copy holds only in-frame clones and misses some; the assay was immunoSEQ multiplex PCR. Of some 49,000 clones detected, approximately 80% appear once; the ten largest clones hold more than 4%. These receptors' antigens are unknown. This specimen was PBMCs, taken from a glioma patient whose treatment included an IDH1 peptide vaccine. Source of these receptors: a woman in her thirties or forties with glioma. Some clones in this sample may be carry-over from other donors' samples.

This chain links TRBV5-1 with TRBJ1-1; tentatively, D is TRBD1 (5 bases). Deletions cut 5 bases from V and 6 bases from J, with 20 bases between. Germline loops: CDR1 SGHRS, CDR2 YFSETQ. CDR3 length: 15 residues. The CDR3 is CASRTTGHAGPEAFF. In DNA, the CDR3 is TGCGCCAGCAGAACCACCGGACACGCTGGTCCTGAAGCTTTCTTT.

This clone was counted once. V gene TRBV29-1 combines with J gene TRBJ2-3, with 11 bases aligning to TRBD2. After removal of 7 bases from V and 3 bases from J, the junction contained 9 bases not matched to a gene. CDR3 length: 15 residues. Germline V gives CDR1 SQVTM, CDR2 ANQGSEA. As DNA, the CDR3 is TGCAGCGCCGGACACGGACTAGCGGGTACAGATACGCAGTATTTT. Its protein is CSAGHGLAGTDTQYF.

The J gene is TRBJ2-5, the V gene TRBV15, with unresolved D. This CDR3 region has 15 residues. Trimming shortened V by 3 bases and J by 0 bases, and 11 bases separated the two germline ends. Germline V gives CDR1 LNHNV, CDR2 YYDKDF (reference sequence). The CDR3 spells CATSSPTAHQETQYF. In nucleotides, the CDR3 is TGTGCCACCAGCAGCCCCACAGCACACCAAGAGACCCAGTACTTC.

J is TRBJ2-1 and V is TRBV12-5; D unclear. The CDR3 contains 13 residues. The V gene lost 5 bases and the J gene lost 7 bases, with 12 bases spanning the gap. Germline V gene sequence: CDR1 LGHNT, CDR2 FRNRAP. The CDR3 DNA follows: TGTGCTAGTGGTCCCAAAAGGGTAAATGAGCAGTTCTTC. Its translation: CASGPKRVNEQFF.

The V and J genes are TRBV7-6 and TRBJ2-1; D perhaps matches TRBD1 (6 bases). The CDR3 spans 13 residues. The germline V and J ends were trimmed by 7 bases and 7 bases, with 14 bases remaining between them. The germline V gene encodes CDR1 SGHVS and CDR2 FNYEAQ. The CDR3 protein is CASTSSQGNEQFF. The CDR3 DNA reads TGTGCCAGCACCTCCTCCCAGGGGAATGAGCAGTTCTTC.

The chain's CDR3 is CASSLVLVTGDGELFF. The CDR3 bases are TGCGCCAGCAGCTTGGTCTTGGTAACGGGAGACGGGGAGCTGTTTTTT. The chain couples TRBV5-1 to TRBJ2-2; tentative D call: TRBD2 (6 bases). The germline V gene has CDR1 SGHRS and CDR2 YFSETQ. V lost 0 bases and J lost 7, with 16 bases in between. The CDR3 length is 16 residues. Combining the CDR3 with reference TRBV5-1 and TRBJ2-2 gives the whole variable domain KAGVTQTPRYLIKTRGQQVTLSCSPISGHRSVSWYQQTPGQGLQFLFEYFSETQRNKGNFPGRFSGRQFSNSRSEMNVSTLELGDSALYLCASSLVLVTGDGELFFGEGSRLTVL.

This chain links TRBV7-2 with TRBJ1-3, with a possible D match to TRBD1 (6 bases). The V and J ends lost 2 bases and 4 bases respectively, with 9 bases between them. Germline values: CDR1 SGHTA, CDR2 FQGNSA. The CDR3 consists of 14 residues. The CDR3 DNA follows: TGTGCCAGCAGCTTAATAGGGGGGGGAAACACCATATATTTT. Amino acid sequence: CASSLIGGGNTIYF.

The chain carries TRBV21-1 and TRBJ1-2; the table's D call TRBD1 went unverified against the DNA. TRBV21-1 is given as a pseudogene. The CDR3 contains 15 residues. In nucleotides, the CDR3 is TGTGCCAGCAGCAGGTTAAAACAGACGTTATATGGCTACACCTTC. It specifies CASSRLKQTLYGYTF.

The chain has TRBV7-9 and TRBJ2-2; 9 nucleotides align to TRBD2. The CDR3 runs to 15 residues. Germline CDR1 is SEHNR and CDR2 is FQNEAQ (reference sequence). J was trimmed by 9 bases and V by 5 bases; bases with no gene match: 10. The chain's CDR3 is CASSLLAGTRRELFF. CDR3 DNA: TGTGCCAGCAGCCTCCTAGCGGGGACTCGCCGGGAGCTGTTTTTT.

This clone has only one observation. J is TRBJ2-7 and V is TRBV5-1; D might be TRBD1 or TRBD2, each matching 5 bases. There are 14 residues in the CDR3. The germline gives CDR1 SGHRS, CDR2 YFSETQ. Trimming took 7 bases from V and 3 from J, leaving 17 bases between them. The DNA for the CDR3 is TGCGCCAGCGCTCTTAAATGGGACGGCTACGAGCAGTACTTC. This translates into CASALKWDGYEQYF.

The chain carries TRBV7-8 and TRBJ1-1; 8 bases line up with TRBD1. V dropped 6 bases and J dropped 2; count of bases not matched to a gene: 5. This CDR3 spans 14 amino acids. CDR1 and CDR2 from the germline V gene are SGHVS and FQNEAQ. The DNA of the CDR3 is TGTGCCAGCAGACCAGGGGGCGGAAACACTGAAGCTTTCTTT. Encoded protein: CASRPGGGNTEAFF.

V and J are TRBV7-8 and TRBJ1-6; D gene unclear. This CDR3 is 13 amino acids long. V gave up 5 bases and J gave up 10 bases, with 12 bases separating them. Germline V gene data show CDR1 as SGHVS and CDR2 as FQNEAQ. The CDR3 reads CASSAPRESPLHF. CDR3 DNA sequence: TGTGCCAGCAGCGCCCCTAGGGAATCACCCCTCCACTTT.

The chain joins TRBV7-9 to TRBJ2-2; 9 bases map to TRBD2. CDR1 SEHNR and CDR2 FQNEAQ come from the germline V gene (reference sequence). Losses at the gene ends were 1 base for V and 4 bases for J; bases not matched to a gene: 4. CDR3 length equals 16 residues. The chain's CDR3 is CASSLGLADPTGELFF. CDR3 nucleotide sequence: TGTGCCAGCAGCTTAGGACTAGCGGACCCCACCGGGGAGCTGTTTTTT.

The J gene is TRBJ1-1, the V gene TRBV7-9, with a tentative D call TRBD1 (5 bases). The germline V gene has CDR1 SEHNR and CDR2 FQNEAQ (reference sequence). Trimming removed 2 bases at V and 0 bases at J, with 16 bases between. There are 17 residues in the CDR3. CDR3 region: CASSLSFAGQLNTEAFF. As DNA, the CDR3 is TGTGCCAGCAGCTTAAGTTTTGCGGGGCAACTGAACACTGAAGCTTTCTTT.

This clone was observed a few times. The chain employs TRBV7-9 and TRBJ2-1, with TRBD2 matching over 14 bases. Germline lookup yields CDR1 SEHNR and CDR2 FQNEAQ (reference sequence). V gave up 1 base and J gave up 7 bases; unmatched junction bases: 9. The CDR3 runs to 18 residues. The CDR3 region has the DNA TGTGCCAGCAGCTTAGGCTACCCGGGACTAGCGGGGGTAAATGAGCAGTTCTTC. This encodes CASSLGYPGLAGVNEQFF.

This clone was detected only a few times. J is TRBJ2-2 and V is TRBV10-3, with TRBD2 matching over 8 bases. The V gene's germline CDR1 is ENHRY and CDR2 SYGVKD. The CDR3 consists of 14 residues. Germline trimming cut 2 bases from V and 6 bases from J; bases unmatched to any gene: 2. The CDR3 nucleotides are TGTGCCATCAGTGAGGCGGGGGGATCCGGGGAGCTGTTTTTT. Translating it yields CAISEAGGSGELFF.